This T cell receptor (beta chain) was sequenced in a study of shared clonotypes between healthy human individuals. Study findings and constraints: Naive subsets typically showed greater estimated richness than memory subsets. With few donors, the genetic and exposure-history diversity represented was limited. Clonotypes shared by all four sorted-subset donors had higher generation probabilities than non-shared clonotypes.

The germline V gene has CDR1 SGHRS and CDR2 YFSETQ. V was shortened by 5 bases and J by 4 bases, with 25 bases between the two germline ends. This CDR3 contains 17 residues. Repertoires were generated with immunoSEQ multiplex PCR, while TCRdb's copy carries only in-frame clones and drops some. The sample includes about 600,000 clones, around 97% of them seen just once. A note on this clone: Its antigen is currently unknown.

The sequence derives from a woman aged 25 to 39 in good health. Input material: naive CD4+ T cells sorted from blood. Subset here: CD45RA+ positively selected. The chain employs TRBV5-1 and TRBJ2-7; D assignment may be TRBD1 or TRBD2 (5 bases each). The chain's CDR3 is CASSGPSKGKGRYEQYF. CDR3 DNA: TGCGCCAGCAGTGGTCCCTCTAAGGGGAAGGGGAGATACGAGCAGTACTTC.